This TCR beta chain was profiled in a study of OX40 agonist ivuxolimab in advanced cancers. For the wider study: Ivuxolimab was a fully human IgG2 agonistic monoclonal antibody targeting the costimulatory receptor OX40 (CD134). In the dose-escalation cohort, roughly 80% of patients were male, and the mean age was approximately 60 years, with a range of about 23 to 80. The purpose of peripheral TCRbeta sequencing was to test whether ivuxolimab changed TCR sequence diversity and led to clonal T-cell expansion. The monotherapy dose-escalation portion (N of about 47 patients) of the phase I ivuxolimab trial is reported in the paper. Intravenous ivuxolimab was administered to patients every 2 weeks at six dose levels: 0.01, 0.1, 0.3, 1.5, 3 and 10 mg/kg. Of the roughly 52 dose-escalation patients, hepatocellular carcinoma was present in about 19, melanoma in roughly 15, renal cell carcinoma in 9 and head and neck cancer in 9. Prior anti-PD-1, anti-PD-L1 or anti-CTLA-4 therapy was permitted, and checkpoint inhibitors had been received by less than 45% of dose-escalation patients. Partial responses occurred in three dose-escalation patients, of whom one had hepatocellular carcinoma and two had cutaneous melanoma.

To sequence the TCRbeta CDR3 region, genomic DNA was isolated from the sorted cells. The immunoSEQ Assay was used to sequence the TCRbeta CDR3 regions. Drawn from immuneACCESS, this table holds only the in-frame rearrangements with V and J called that TCRdb kept. Clones are partly lost; checked studies trace under half to an unresolved V gene and leave the rest unexplained. The table for this sample lists roughly 60,000 clones; about 88% of them were counted only once. Of the sample, approximately 2.2% is held by the ten largest clones. The trial excluded patients who had a history of autoimmune disease or were on systemic immunosuppression. In every dose cohort, peripheral blood was drawn for TCR sequencing at baseline, cycle 4 day 1, and cycle 7 day 1. The samples were taken from a phase I, first-in-human, multicenter, open-label dose-escalation trial of ivuxolimab. Adults with locally advanced or metastatic melanoma, renal cell carcinoma, hepatocellular carcinoma or head and neck squamous cell carcinoma were enrolled in the trial. Before TCR sequencing, CD4+ and CD8+ T cells were separately sorted from peripheral blood.

The CDR3 has 13 amino acids, counting the end cysteine and phenylalanine. Solely the CDR3 DNA is kept, with 39 bases framed from the first base. For this chain, trimming is 8 bases at the V end and 6 bases at the J end, and the number of junction bases without a gene match is 9. Looking up the germline V gene yields CDR1 MNHEY and CDR2 SVGAGI. In regard to this clone: Its antigen is currently not known. No much larger clone is present one base from it, and per-base qualities are unavailable.

The paper as a whole reports these results and caveats: After ivuxolimab, CD8+ T cells had more expanded clones than CD4+ T cells on average. Which antigens the clonally expanded peripheral T cells were specific for was not determined. At doses of 0.1 to 3.0 mg/kg, clonal expansion of both CD4+ and CD8+ blood T cells was observed from baseline to week 6. Low levels of normalized T-cell clonal expansion were also seen in some nonresponding patients. In partial responders in the 0.1-3.0 mg/kg groups, normalized peripheral clonal expansion was found to be among the lowest, especially among CD8+ T cells.

Material: CD4+ or CD8+ T cells sorted from blood, obtained in a trial of the OX40 agonist ivuxolimab. This sequence uses TRBV6-5 and TRBJ1-1, and TRBD1 matches 7 of the central bases. This TCR was sampled from an adult with an advanced solid tumor such as melanoma, head and neck, liver or kidney cancer. The CDR3 in this case is CASHLTGFAEAFF. In nucleotide form, the sequence is TGTGCCAGCCACCTGACAGGGTTCGCTGAAGCTTTCTTT.